This TCR beta chain was obtained from a study of T cell responses to AZD1222 COVID-19 vaccine. V was pared by 1 base and J by 0 bases, with 4 bases of the junction left unmatched. Germline V gene sequence: CDR1 MGHDK, CDR2 SYGVNS. This CDR3 is built from 16 residues. Sequencing used immunoSEQ multiplex PCR; TCRdb keeps in-frame clones, though not all of them. Seen here are roughly 150,000 clones, about nine tenths observed once, and the top ten hold 1.8%. This clone was seen only a few times. Its specificity is not known. Study conclusions and caveats: There were mostly white British donors and more females than males, and clonal diversity was possibly underestimated.

Sequenced material: peripheral blood, taken on day 0 of AZD1222 vaccination. This receptor was obtained from an adult in good health. V and J are TRBV25-1 and TRBJ1-2; 8 bases agree with TRBD1. CDR3 in amino acids: CASSESAGGANYGYTF. CDR3 coding DNA: TGTGCCAGCAGTGAATCGGCAGGGGGCGCTAACTATGGCTACACCTTC.